This T cell receptor beta chain was retrieved from a study of blood T cell repertoires in COVID-19. The wider study: The cDNA or gDNA used as material had been derived from T cells, B-cell-depleted T cells, or PBMCs.

Clones were sequenced by immunoSEQ multiplex PCR, and TCRdb holds only the in-frame ones, with some missing. The sample consists of about 160,000 clones, less than 85% of them appearing once. From germline, CDR1 is SGHRS and CDR2 YFSETQ. Trimming took 5 bases from V and 3 from J, leaving 18 bases between them. The length of the CDR3 is 15 residues. Sequencing used peripheral blood. V and J are TRBV5-1 and TRBJ2-7; tentatively, D is TRBD1 (6 bases). The clonotype comes from a woman aged 55-75 years with COVID-19, enrolled during active disease. This CDR3 is CASRLDMGHLYEQYF. The CDR3 DNA reads as TGCGCCAGCAGACTCGATATGGGACACCTCTACGAGCAGTACTTC.